These 2 T cell receptor beta chains were all obtained from the same sample, sequenced in a study of blood T cell repertoires in COVID-19. Data came from immunoSEQ multiplex PCR; TCRdb stores just in-frame clones and leaves some out. This sample yields more than 300,000 clones, of which about nine tenths are seen a single time; about 4% belongs to the top ten. The sequencing sample was made of PBMCs or T cells enriched from blood (not recorded which). The receptors were gathered from a man aged 25-45 years who had recovered from COVID-19.

The chain is built from TRBV19 and TRBJ2-2; tentatively, D is TRBD2 (5 bases). CDR3 size: 15 residues. In germline, CDR1 is LNHDA, CDR2 SQIVND (reference sequence). Deletions cut 3 bases from V and 5 bases from J, with 13 bases between. The CDR3 nucleotides read TGTGCCAGTAGTATGGTGGAGGTTGGGACCGGGGAGCTGTTTTTT. Its protein product is CASSMVEVGTGELFF.

This clone was picked up a small number of times. The chain combines TRBV10-1 with TRBJ2-1; TRBD2 is a possible D gene (6 bases). Germline lookup yields CDR1 WNHNN and CDR2 SYGVQD (reference sequence). The CDR3 consists of 14 residues. Trimming stripped 4 bases from V and 13 bases from J, with 20 bases between. This CDR3 reads CASSGPRGGDIQFF. The CDR3 nucleotides are TGCGCCAGCAGTGGACCGCGGGGAGGTGATATACAGTTCTTC.